A single sample is the source of the 18 T cell receptor beta chains below, sequenced in a study of blood T cell repertoires in COVID-19. Produced via immunoSEQ multiplex PCR; TCRdb's table is partial and in-frame only. Here the sample spans around 170,000 clones, approximately 79% being singletons. Material for sequencing was peripheral blood. These TCRs come from a woman over 75 with acute or convalescent COVID-19.

The chain is built from TRBV7-2 and TRBJ2-7; the match to TRBD2 covers 7 bases. The CDR3 has 16 amino acids. Germline loops: CDR1 SGHTA, CDR2 FQGNSA. The V segment lost 0 bases and the J segment 2 bases; nucleotides outside the gene matches: 7. The CDR3, as DNA: TGTGCCAGCAGCTTAGCGGGGGGAGGGAACGCCTACGAGCAGTACTTC. Amino acids: CASSLAGGGNAYEQYF.

This rearrangement joins TRBV2 to TRBJ2-7, with D perhaps matching TRBD2 (6 bases). The CDR3 contains 16 residues. V lost 2 bases to trimming and J lost 1 base, with 15 bases between them. Germline V gene sequence: CDR1 SNHLY, CDR2 FYNNEI. The CDR3 spells CASSEKSTSRSYEQYF. The CDR3 DNA sequence: TGTGCCAGCAGTGAAAAATCAACTAGCCGATCCTACGAGCAGTACTTC. Looking up the rest from reference TRBV2 and TRBJ2-7 gives the full variable domain: EPEVTQTPSHQVTQMGQEVILRCVPISNHLYFYWYRQILGQKVEFLVSFYNNEISEKSEIFDDQFSVERPDGSNFTLKIRSTKLEDSAMYFCASSEKSTSRSYEQYFGPGTRLTVT.

For the CDR3, the DNA is TGTGCCAGTAGCATGGACAGGAACAAGCCCCAGCATTTT. Protein sequence: CASSMDRNKPQHF. The rearrangement uses TRBV19 and TRBJ1-5; 7 bases line up with TRBD1. The germline gives CDR1 LNHDA, CDR2 SQIVND (reference sequence). The CDR3 extends over 13 amino acids. Unmatched junction bases numbered 7, after V lost 6 bases and J lost 8 bases.

The chain links TRBV18 to TRBJ1-1, with D hard to call. Germline V lookup: CDR1 KGHSH, CDR2 LQKENI. The CDR3 covers 17 residues. V lost 6 bases and J lost 0, with 20 bases in between. The CDR3 region is CASSLIADGQMNTEAFF. The CDR3 nucleotides are TGTGCCAGCTCTCTCATAGCGGACGGGCAAATGAACACTGAAGCTTTCTTT.

This chain uses TRBV5-8 with TRBJ2-2; 11 bases map to TRBD2. There are 16 residues in the CDR3. The V and J ends lost 6 bases and 1 base, in that order; junction bases with no gene match: 5. CDR1 is SGHTS and CDR2 is YDEGEE in the germline V gene. CDR3 DNA: TGTGCCAGCAACTTCGGACTAGCGGGGAACACCGGGGAGCTGTTTTTT. Protein: CASNFGLAGNTGELFF.

V gene TRBV2 combines with J gene TRBJ2-1; the match to TRBD1 covers 7 bases. Germline CDR1 is SNHLY and CDR2 is FYNNEI. After removal of 6 bases from V and 7 bases from J, the junction contained 6 bases not matched to a gene. This CDR3 has 13 residues. CDR3 sequence (DNA): TGTGCCAGCAGGCAGGGGGTCGGTAATGAGCAGTTCTTC. Protein sequence: CASRQGVGNEQFF.

The rearrangement joins TRBV7-2 to TRBJ2-7; a possible D gene is TRBD2 (6 bases). Trimming took off 7 bases at V and 0 bases at J, with 13 bases between the two ends. The CDR3 extends over 14 amino acids. Germline V CDR1 and CDR2: SGHTA, FQGNSA. This CDR3 reads CASTPGGPSYEQYF. The CDR3 bases are TGTGCCAGCACCCCCGGAGGGCCCTCCTACGAGCAGTACTTC.

The rearrangement joins TRBV7-2 to TRBJ2-6; D uncertain. The V and J ends lost 4 bases and 0 bases respectively, with 10 bases between them. CDR1 is SGHTA, CDR2 FQGNSA, per germline. The CDR3 length is 16 residues. The CDR3 here is CASSSTPPSGANVLTF. CDR3 DNA sequence: TGTGCCAGCAGCTCGACACCACCCTCTGGGGCCAACGTCCTGACTTTC.

V usage is TRBV10-1 and J usage is TRBJ1-5; D gene ambiguous. In germline, CDR1 is WNHNN, CDR2 SYGVQD (reference sequence). This CDR3 spans 13 amino acids. Between the trimmed V and J ends, which lost 6 bases and 3 bases, there was a span of 9 bases. The CDR3 loop is CASRGSLNQPQHF. CDR3 sequence (DNA): TGCGCCAGCAGGGGGAGCCTCAATCAGCCCCAGCATTTT.

The V gene is TRBV11-2, the J gene TRBJ2-3; the match to TRBD2 covers 8 bases. This CDR3 spans 14 amino acids. Germline CDR1 and CDR2: SGHAT and FQNNGV. J gave up 1 base and V 4 bases, and 1 base lay outside the gene matches. CDR3 protein: CASSSGLGTDTQYF. In DNA form, the CDR3 reads TGTGCCAGCAGCTCGGGACTAGGCACAGATACGCAGTATTTT.

The chain couples TRBV27 to TRBJ2-7; 11 bases match TRBD2. The V gene end was trimmed by 4 bases and the J gene end by 3 bases; junction bases not matched to a gene: 11. Per germline, CDR1 MNHEY and CDR2 SMNVEV (reference sequence). The CDR3 spans 17 residues. In DNA, the CDR3 is TGTGCCAGCAGTTCGACGCATAGGACTAGCGGGTTCTACGAGCAGTACTTC. Protein product: CASSSTHRTSGFYEQYF.

The chain has TRBV11-2 and TRBJ2-2, with D perhaps TRBD1 (5 bases). Germline V lookup: CDR1 SGHAT, CDR2 FQNNGV. CDR3 size: 17 residues. The V end lost 4 bases, the J end lost 0 bases, and 15 bases lay between the germline ends. CDR3 sequence reads: CASSWGSGRTNTGELFF. In DNA, the CDR3 is TGTGCCAGCAGCTGGGGCTCCGGTAGGACGAACACCGGGGAGCTGTTTTTT.

This clone came up a few times. The chain couples TRBV12-5 to TRBJ2-7; 9 bases match TRBD2. This CDR3 spans 15 amino acids. Germline V gives CDR1 LGHNT, CDR2 FRNRAP. Germline trimming cut 1 base from V and 3 bases from J; bases unmatched to any gene: 4. CDR3 loop: CASGLGLAVYYEQYF. In DNA, the CDR3 is TGTGCTAGTGGTTTGGGACTAGCGGTGTACTACGAGCAGTACTTC.

The count of this clone is one. This chain joins TRBV18 and TRBJ2-7, with D unclear. V gave up 3 bases and J gave up 6 bases, with 15 bases separating them. The germline CDR1 and CDR2 sequences are KGHSH and LQKENI. This CDR3 has 14 residues. CDR3 sequence (DNA): TGTGCCAGCTCACCGGGCTCCACCCTCTCCGAGCAGTACTTC. Translation gives CASSPGSTLSEQYF.

In this sample, this clone turned up once. The CDR3 here is CASSPTGQALLYEQYF. For the CDR3, the DNA is TGTGCCAGCAGTCCTACCGGACAGGCACTACTCTACGAGCAGTACTTC. V usage is TRBV28 and J usage is TRBJ2-7; 7 bases are shared with TRBD1. CDR3 size: 16 residues. Germline V lookup: CDR1 MDHEN, CDR2 SYDVKM. The V and J ends lost 5 bases and 3 bases, in that order; junction bases with no gene match: 13.

CDR3 region: CASSSNRGQSGELFF. CDR3 in DNA: TGTGCCAGCAGCTCAAACAGGGGGCAGTCCGGGGAGCTGTTTTTT. The V call is TRBV4-2, the J call TRBJ2-2, with TRBD1 matching 9 bases. After removal of 5 bases from V and 6 bases from J, the junction contained 7 bases not matched to a gene. This CDR3 spans 15 amino acids. Germline V lookup: CDR1 LGHNA, CDR2 YNFKEQ.

This rearrangement joins TRBV11-1 to TRBJ2-4; 8 bases are a match to TRBD2. Germline CDR1 SGHAT, CDR2 FQDESV (reference sequence). With 0 bases clipped from V and 6 bases from J, the junction kept 13 bases outside the gene matches. CDR3 length equals 18 residues. DNA of the CDR3: TGTGCCAGCAGCTTAGCCGTGGGACTAGAAAGCCCGGGAAACATTCAGTACTTC. Amino acid sequence: CASSLAVGLESPGNIQYF.

V and J are TRBV7-9 and TRBJ1-5; D possibly corresponds to TRBD1 (5 bases). The V gene lost 6 bases and the J gene lost 0 bases, with 9 bases spanning the gap. Germline loops: CDR1 SEHNR, CDR2 FQNEAQ (reference sequence). This CDR3 region has 14 residues. The CDR3: CASSQTDSNQPQHF. The CDR3 nucleotides read TGTGCCAGCAGTCAGACAGATAGCAATCAGCCCCAGCATTTT.